This T cell receptor (beta chain) was sequenced during a study of blood T cells in healthy people across ages. This CDR3 has 13 amino acids. CDR1 and CDR2 from the germline V gene are SGHKS and YYEKEE (reference sequence). With V trimmed by 0 bases and J by 7 bases, 2 bases remained unmatched. The authors extracted at least 5 micrograms of total RNA per sample. This clonotype was seen more than once but under ten times. Its target is unknown. Combining a sample-barcoded 5' primer with a J-beta primer mix, a second PCR ran for roughly 6 to 12 cycles. A template-switch adaptor containing 12 random nucleotides labeled each cDNA molecule. MiXCR, run by TCRdb on the 5' RACE reads, gives a single entry per CDR3 protein. This sample yields about 1,800,000 distinct CDR3 sequences, of which about 30% are seen a single time; 7.7% belongs to the top ten. Study outcomes and limitations: When set beside aged donors, long-lived donors presented more naive CD4+ cells and higher diversity.

This receptor was taken from a young woman in good health. Input material: blood. J is TRBJ2-3 and V is TRBV5-5, with TRBD2 matching 7 bases. The CDR3 sequence: CASSLGDYYTQYF. The CDR3 coding sequence is TGTGCCAGCAGCTTGGGGGACTACTATACGCAGTATTTT.